The rows below give T cell receptor beta chains drawn from one sample of a study of cytomegalovirus exposure and HLA in healthy donors. Libraries were prepared by immunoSEQ multiplex PCR; TCRdb keeps only in-frame clonotypes and omits some of them. Of more than 150,000 clones detected, around 80% appear once; the ten largest clones hold about 3.4%. Sequenced input: PBMCs. The source of these receptors is a woman between 45 and 60 years old in good health and CMV-seropositive. The conserved cysteine and the conserved F or W are not part of the CDR3 here.

V	J	CDR3
TRBV7-7	TRBJ2-7	ASSLETSHEQY
TRBV15	TRBJ2-7	ATSRGGQNYEQY
TRBV11-2	TRBJ1-2	ASSLAQGYGYT
TRBV5-6	TRBJ2-2	ASSRAGANTGELF
TRBV4-3	TRBJ2-7	ASSPSGGPGEQY
TRBV7-2	TRBJ2-1	ASSSLASYNEQF
TRBV4-3	TRBJ1-2	ASSQAAGGYGYT
TRBV5-1	TRBJ2-3	ASSLGLAGFTDTQY
TRBV6-5	TRBJ1-2	ASSSSRGNYGYT
TRBV2	TRBJ1-4	ASSYRMTNEKLF
TRBV9	TRBJ2-1	ASSVTDYLDNEQF
TRBV6-5	TRBJ2-2	ASSYSWAGVPGELF
TRBV13	TRBJ2-1	ASSLGGKGYNEQF
TRBV28	TRBJ2-1	ASSSHSGAYNEQF
TRBV19	TRBJ1-6	ASSPGQGRSPLH
TRBV7-2	TRBJ1-1	ASSFPGVMNTEAF
TRBV11-3	TRBJ1-2	ASSYDRRAYGYT